This is a list of T cell receptor beta chains from one sample in a study of beta chain features in type 1 diabetes. Assay used: immunoSEQ multiplex PCR; TCRdb lists only in-frame clones, some missing. The repertoire holds about 650,000 clones, around 11% seen once, with 0.09% to 0.15% in the top ten. Sequencing used naive CD4+ T cells from blood. The receptors shown here come from a man aged 25 to 40 with type 1 diabetes. Each CDR3 is given with its conserved first and last residue. Fields, in order: D gene, clone size, V gene, J gene, CDR3 DNA, CDR3 protein. A D gene is named only where the DNA matches it firmly. Some rows have no size entry. The others give once, few or many, or a class for an expanded clone.

d_gene: -; abundance: few; v_gene: TRBV13; j_gene: TRBJ1-3; CDR3nt: TGTGCCAGCAGCTCGAGGGGGGTAGGGACTTCTCCTTCTGGAAACACCATATATTTT; CDR3aa: CASSSRGVGTSPSGNTIYF
d_gene: TRBD1; abundance: few; v_gene: TRBV5-4; j_gene: TRBJ2-7; CDR3nt: TGTGCCAGCAGACCTGGACGGGACAGGGACCACGAGCAGTACTTC; CDR3aa: CASRPGRDRDHEQYF
d_gene: TRBD2; abundance: -; v_gene: TRBV19; j_gene: TRBJ2-1; CDR3nt: TGTGCCAGTAGTATAAGGCTAGCGGGGGGAGCAGGTGAGCAGTTCTTC; CDR3aa: CASSIRLAGGAGEQFF
d_gene: -; abundance: -; v_gene: TRBV5-1; j_gene: TRBJ2-3; CDR3nt: TGCGCCAGCAGCTTGGGACGGGGCAAAGATACGCAGTATTTT; CDR3aa: CASSLGRGKDTQYF
d_gene: -; abundance: few; v_gene: TRBV11-2; j_gene: TRBJ2-3; CDR3nt: TGTGCCAGCAGCTTAGTCACGGGGAGTGGCGCAGATACGCAGTATTTT; CDR3aa: CASSLVTGSGADTQYF
d_gene: TRBD1; abundance: few; v_gene: TRBV9; j_gene: TRBJ1-2; CDR3nt: TGTGCCAGCAGCGCCGTCCTTGACAGGGGAGATGGCTACACCTTC; CDR3aa: CASSAVLDRGDGYTF
d_gene: TRBD2; abundance: few; v_gene: TRBV9; j_gene: TRBJ2-1; CDR3nt: TGTGCCAGCAGCGTAGGGACTAGTAATGAGCAGTTCTTC; CDR3aa: CASSVGTSNEQFF
d_gene: -; abundance: few; v_gene: TRBV7-2; j_gene: TRBJ1-4; CDR3nt: TGTGCCAGCAACGGACGCGAAAAACTGTTTTTT; CDR3aa: CASNGREKLFF
d_gene: -; abundance: -; v_gene: TRBV7-2; j_gene: TRBJ2-2; CDR3nt: TGTGCCAGCAGACCCAACACGAACACCGGGGAGCTGTTTTTT; CDR3aa: CASRPNTNTGELFF
d_gene: -; abundance: few; v_gene: TRBV7-2; j_gene: TRBJ2-7; CDR3nt: TGTGCCAGCAGCTCCAGCGGATACGAGCAGTACTTC; CDR3aa: CASSSSGYEQYF
d_gene: -; abundance: -; v_gene: TRBV5-4; j_gene: TRBJ1-2; CDR3nt: TGTGCCAGCAGCTTGGTGTTGACAGGCAACTATGGCTACACCTTC; CDR3aa: CASSLVLTGNYGYTF
d_gene: -; abundance: few; v_gene: TRBV11-2; j_gene: TRBJ1-1; CDR3nt: TGTGCCAGCAGGCCAGATTTGCACACTGAAGCTTTCTTT; CDR3aa: CASRPDLHTEAFF
d_gene: -; abundance: -; v_gene: TRBV12-5; j_gene: TRBJ2-3; CDR3nt: TGTGCTAGTAGGTCGAGGGGGACAGATACGCAGTATTTT; CDR3aa: CASRSRGTDTQYF
d_gene: -; abundance: -; v_gene: TRBV5-6; j_gene: TRBJ2-4; CDR3nt: TGTGCCAGCAGCTTCGTGGGCGGGGAGTACTTC; CDR3aa: CASSFVGGEYF
d_gene: TRBD1; abundance: -; v_gene: TRBV19; j_gene: TRBJ2-5; CDR3nt: TGTGCCAGTAGTACCTACACCGGGACAGGGGGCTCGGAGACCCAGTACTTC; CDR3aa: CASSTYTGTGGSETQYF
d_gene: -; abundance: few; v_gene: TRBV29-1; j_gene: TRBJ2-5; CDR3nt: TGCAGCGTTGCCGCGGAACTCCAAGAGACCCAGTACTTC; CDR3aa: CSVAAELQETQYF
d_gene: -; abundance: once; v_gene: TRBV7-8; j_gene: TRBJ1-6; CDR3nt: TGTGCCAGCAGCTTAGACAGGGCCTCCTATAATTCACCCCTCCACTTT; CDR3aa: CASSLDRASYNSPLHF
d_gene: -; abundance: few; v_gene: TRBV30; j_gene: TRBJ1-2; CDR3nt: TGTGCCTGTGTGGAGGGAAGCAACTATGGCTACACCTTC; CDR3aa: CACVEGSNYGYTF
d_gene: TRBD2; abundance: -; v_gene: TRBV7-8; j_gene: TRBJ2-7; CDR3nt: TGTGCCAGCAGCCCCCGGACTAGCGGGGGCTACGAGCAGTACTTC; CDR3aa: CASSPRTSGGYEQYF
d_gene: TRBD1; abundance: -; v_gene: TRBV5-1; j_gene: TRBJ2-6; CDR3nt: TGCGCCAGCAGCTTTCCGACAGGGGGAGGTTCTGGGGCCAACGTCCTGACTTTC; CDR3aa: CASSFPTGGGSGANVLTF
d_gene: -; abundance: -; v_gene: TRBV7-9; j_gene: TRBJ1-5; CDR3nt: TGTGCCAGCAGCCCCCCGGGGGGGATCGGCGATCAGCCCCAGCATTTT; CDR3aa: CASSPPGGIGDQPQHF
d_gene: -; abundance: -; v_gene: TRBV25-1; j_gene: TRBJ1-4; CDR3nt: TGTGCCAGCAGTGACCCCGGGACAACTAATGAAAAACTGTTTTTT; CDR3aa: CASSDPGTTNEKLFF
d_gene: -; abundance: -; v_gene: TRBV6-5; j_gene: TRBJ2-7; CDR3nt: TGTGCCAGCAGTTACTCTTGGACACACTACGAGCAGTACTTC; CDR3aa: CASSYSWTHYEQYF
d_gene: -; abundance: -; v_gene: TRBV4-3; j_gene: TRBJ1-5; CDR3nt: TGCGCCAGCAGCCAAGCGGGGCAGGGGCAGCCCCAGCATTTT; CDR3aa: CASSQAGQGQPQHF
d_gene: -; abundance: -; v_gene: TRBV7-9; j_gene: TRBJ2-2; CDR3nt: TGTGCCAGCAGCTTAGCAAGCTCTGCAGGAGGGGAGCTGTTTTTT; CDR3aa: CASSLASSAGGELFF
d_gene: -; abundance: -; v_gene: TRBV19; j_gene: TRBJ2-7; CDR3nt: TGTGCCAGTAGCCCAAACAGGGTGGGCTACGAGCAGTACTTC; CDR3aa: CASSPNRVGYEQYF
d_gene: -; abundance: -; v_gene: TRBV10-3; j_gene: TRBJ2-7; CDR3nt: TGTGCCATCAGTGACGAGGGGATGGTCGACTTC; CDR3aa: CAISDEGMVDF
d_gene: -; abundance: -; v_gene: TRBV5-1; j_gene: TRBJ2-3; CDR3nt: TGCGCCAGCAGTTCAGGGGAGGCAGATACGCAGTATTTT; CDR3aa: CASSSGEADTQYF
d_gene: TRBD1; abundance: few; v_gene: TRBV6-6; j_gene: TRBJ2-7; CDR3nt: TGTGCCAGCAGTTCCTCGACAGGGGACCCCTACGAGCAGTACTTC; CDR3aa: CASSSSTGDPYEQYF
d_gene: -; abundance: -; v_gene: TRBV14; j_gene: TRBJ2-1; CDR3nt: TGTGCCAGCAGCCAAGATCCCCCCGGCTCCTACAATGAGCAGTTCTTC; CDR3aa: CASSQDPPGSYNEQFF
d_gene: -; abundance: few; v_gene: TRBV9; j_gene: TRBJ2-7; CDR3nt: TGTGCCAGCAGCCCGGGACGGCGTAGTGGGCCGACCATCGACGAGCAGTACTTC; CDR3aa: CASSPGRRSGPTIDEQYF
d_gene: -; abundance: few; v_gene: TRBV18; j_gene: TRBJ2-2; CDR3nt: TGTGCCAGCTCACCAAGGTCGTTGGCCGGGGAGCTGTTTTTT; CDR3aa: CASSPRSLAGELFF
d_gene: -; abundance: -; v_gene: TRBV11-2; j_gene: TRBJ2-3; CDR3nt: TGTGCCAGCAGCCTAAACACAGATACGCAGTATTTT; CDR3aa: CASSLNTDTQYF
d_gene: -; abundance: -; v_gene: TRBV2; j_gene: TRBJ2-6; CDR3nt: TGTGCCAGCAGTGACACAGGTGCGGGGGCCAACGTCCTGACTTTC; CDR3aa: CASSDTGAGANVLTF
d_gene: -; abundance: -; v_gene: TRBV29-1; j_gene: TRBJ1-2; CDR3nt: TGCAGCGTTACCGTGACGGGGAACTATGGCTACACCTTC; CDR3aa: CSVTVTGNYGYTF
d_gene: -; abundance: -; v_gene: TRBV2; j_gene: TRBJ1-5; CDR3nt: TGTGCCAGCAGGAGGGAGAACCCTAGCAATCAGCCCCAGCATTTT; CDR3aa: CASRRENPSNQPQHF
d_gene: TRBD1; abundance: -; v_gene: TRBV18; j_gene: TRBJ1-2; CDR3nt: TGTGCCAGCTCACAAACCCGGGACAGAGGCTCTGGCTACACCTTC; CDR3aa: CASSQTRDRGSGYTF
d_gene: -; abundance: -; v_gene: TRBV21-1; j_gene: TRBJ1-6; CDR3nt: -; CDR3aa: CASSTWGQGSPLHF
d_gene: TRBD1; abundance: few; v_gene: TRBV30; j_gene: TRBJ1-5; CDR3nt: TGTGCCTGGAGAGGTCAGGGGGCCGGATATCAGCCCCAGCATTTT; CDR3aa: CAWRGQGAGYQPQHF
d_gene: TRBD2; abundance: -; v_gene: TRBV11-2; j_gene: TRBJ2-1; CDR3nt: TGTGCCAGCAGCTTTCTTAGCGGGGGCAATGAGCAGTTCTTC; CDR3aa: CASSFLSGGNEQFF
d_gene: -; abundance: once; v_gene: TRBV18; j_gene: TRBJ2-7; CDR3nt: TGTGCCAGCTCACCATACCCGCCCCTTTCAGGGGCCTACGAGCAGTACTTC; CDR3aa: CASSPYPPLSGAYEQYF
d_gene: -; abundance: few; v_gene: TRBV6-5; j_gene: TRBJ2-3; CDR3nt: TGTGCCAGCAATAACAACGAAGGGGATACGCAGTATTTT; CDR3aa: CASNNNEGDTQYF
d_gene: -; abundance: few; v_gene: TRBV13; j_gene: TRBJ2-5; CDR3nt: TGTGCCAGCAGCTTCAGACTAGTCCGGGGTGAGACCCAGTACTTC; CDR3aa: CASSFRLVRGETQYF
d_gene: TRBD2; abundance: -; v_gene: TRBV6-1; j_gene: TRBJ2-5; CDR3nt: TGTGCCAGCAGTGAAGGCGGGGGGACTGAGACCCAGTACTTC; CDR3aa: CASSEGGGTETQYF
d_gene: TRBD1; abundance: -; v_gene: TRBV6-5; j_gene: TRBJ2-3; CDR3nt: TGTGCCAGCAGGGACAGGGGCCCAGATACGCAGTATTTT; CDR3aa: CASRDRGPDTQYF